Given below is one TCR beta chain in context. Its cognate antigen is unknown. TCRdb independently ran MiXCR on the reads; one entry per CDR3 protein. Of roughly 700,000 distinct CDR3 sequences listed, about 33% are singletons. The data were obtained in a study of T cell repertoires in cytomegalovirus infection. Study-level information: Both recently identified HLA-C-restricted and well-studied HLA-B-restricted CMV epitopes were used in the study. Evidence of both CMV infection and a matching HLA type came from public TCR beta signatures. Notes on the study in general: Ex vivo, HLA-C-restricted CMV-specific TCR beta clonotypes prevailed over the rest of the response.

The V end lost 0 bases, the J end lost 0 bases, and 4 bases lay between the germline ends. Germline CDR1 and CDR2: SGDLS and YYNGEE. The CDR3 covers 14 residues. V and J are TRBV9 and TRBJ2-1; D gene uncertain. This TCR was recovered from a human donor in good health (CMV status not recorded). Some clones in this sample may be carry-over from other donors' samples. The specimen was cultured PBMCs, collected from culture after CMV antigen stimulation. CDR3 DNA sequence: TGTGCCAGCAGCGTAGGTAGCTCCTACAATGAGCAGTTCTTC. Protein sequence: CASSVGSSYNEQFF.